Below, one TCR beta chain is given with its context. The sample originates from a study of long-term antiretroviral therapy in people with HIV. The CDR3 contains 19 residues. After removal of 4 bases from V and 0 bases from J, the junction contained 12 bases not matched to a gene. The germline V gene has CDR1 SEHNR and CDR2 FQNEAQ (reference sequence). The run of the v3.0 immunoSEQ assay was at survey level. TCRdb's copy holds only in-frame clones and misses some; the assay was immunoSEQ multiplex PCR. The sample lists roughly 15,000 clones, 78% occurring once. The rearrangement links TRBV7-9 to TRBJ2-6, with TRBD1 identical over 7 bases. This clonotype originated in a woman aged 40 to 49 with HIV. Specimen: unsorted PBMCs, collected about 3.1 years after starting antiretroviral therapy. CDR3 sequence (DNA): TGTGCCAGCAGCTCCCAGGGGACAGTGGGATTCTCTGGGGCCAACGTCCTGACTTTC. The encoded protein is CASSSQGTVGFSGANVLTF.